These 4 T cell receptor beta chains came from one sample sequenced in a study of T cell responses to AZD1222 COVID-19 vaccine. Using immunoSEQ multiplex PCR, the repertoire was profiled, and TCRdb retains in-frame clones only, with some absent. Here the sample spans approximately 110,000 clones, roughly 84% being singletons. The material sequenced was peripheral blood, taken on day 0 of AZD1222 vaccination. Receptors were obtained from an adult in good health.

The chain carries TRBV7-9 and TRBJ1-1; 7 bases map to TRBD1. The germline CDR1 and CDR2 sequences are SEHNR and FQNEAQ (reference sequence). The CDR3 has 14 amino acids. V lost 5 bases to trimming and J lost 1 base; unmatched junction nucleotides: 4. The CDR3 sequence: CASSEQGKNTEAFF. CDR3 nucleotide sequence: TGTGCCAGCAGCGAACAGGGGAAGAACACTGAAGCTTTCTTT.

This chain joins TRBV7-9 and TRBJ1-1, with D perhaps TRBD1 (6 bases). The CDR3 loop spans 13 amino acids. Germline loops: CDR1 SEHNR, CDR2 FQNEAQ (reference sequence). The germline V and J ends were trimmed by 3 bases and 6 bases, with 11 bases remaining between them. The DNA of the CDR3 is TGTGCCAGCAGCTTTGGGGGGCGATCTGAAGCTTTCTTT. It codes for CASSFGGRSEAFF.

This clone appeared a few times. The chain joins TRBV6-6 to TRBJ1-6, with TRBD1 matching over 9 bases. This CDR3 contains 15 residues. Germline CDR1 reads MNHNY; CDR2 reads SVGAGI (reference sequence). Trimming cost V 6 bases and J 9 bases; bases outside gene matches: 9. The CDR3 reads CASRGRDRDLSPLHF. CDR3 DNA sequence: TGTGCCAGCAGGGGCCGGGACAGGGATCTTTCACCCCTCCACTTT.

The chain has TRBV7-2 and TRBJ1-1, with D perhaps TRBD1 (6 bases). CDR3 length: 12 amino acids. Germline V gene data show CDR1 as SGHTA and CDR2 as FQGNSA. Between the trimmed V and J ends, which lost 3 bases and 8 bases, there was a span of 10 bases. The CDR3 loop is CASSFFDREAFF. The CDR3 DNA reads TGTGCCAGCAGCTTTTTCGACAGGGAAGCTTTCTTT.